This T cell receptor beta chain was profiled in a study of blood T cell repertoires in COVID-19. Participant reports of clinical history set cohort assignment. Clones were sequenced by immunoSEQ multiplex PCR, and TCRdb holds only the in-frame ones, with some missing. The sample holds about 170,000 clones, over 65% seen once. Germline V gene sequence: CDR1 SGHTA, CDR2 FQGNSA. The CDR3 has 14 amino acids. V lost 7 bases and J 9 bases, leaving 16 bases between the germline ends. The source material was PBMCs or T cells enriched from blood (not recorded which). The origin of this receptor is a woman aged 45-65 years who had recovered from COVID-19. The J gene is TRBJ1-6, the V gene TRBV7-2; TRBD1 might be the D (6 bases). This CDR3 reads CASTVGAAGSPLHF. The CDR3 DNA sequence: TGTGCCAGCACCGTGGGGGCGGCGGGTTCACCCCTCCACTTT.